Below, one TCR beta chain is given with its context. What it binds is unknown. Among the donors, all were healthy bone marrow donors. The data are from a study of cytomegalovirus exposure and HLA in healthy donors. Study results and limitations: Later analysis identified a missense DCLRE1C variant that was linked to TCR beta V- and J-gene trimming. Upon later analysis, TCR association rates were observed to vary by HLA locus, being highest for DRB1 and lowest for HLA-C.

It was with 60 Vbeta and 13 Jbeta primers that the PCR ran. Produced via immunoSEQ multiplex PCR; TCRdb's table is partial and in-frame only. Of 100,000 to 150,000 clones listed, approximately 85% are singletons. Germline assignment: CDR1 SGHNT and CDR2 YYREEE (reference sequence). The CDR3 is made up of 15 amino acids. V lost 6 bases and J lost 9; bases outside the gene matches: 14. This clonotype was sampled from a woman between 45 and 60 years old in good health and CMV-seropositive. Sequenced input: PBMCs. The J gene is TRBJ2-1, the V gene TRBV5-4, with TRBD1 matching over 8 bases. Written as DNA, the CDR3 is TGTGCCAGCACGGACAGGGATGTCGGTATACTTGAGCAGTTCTTC. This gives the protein CASTDRDVGILEQFF.